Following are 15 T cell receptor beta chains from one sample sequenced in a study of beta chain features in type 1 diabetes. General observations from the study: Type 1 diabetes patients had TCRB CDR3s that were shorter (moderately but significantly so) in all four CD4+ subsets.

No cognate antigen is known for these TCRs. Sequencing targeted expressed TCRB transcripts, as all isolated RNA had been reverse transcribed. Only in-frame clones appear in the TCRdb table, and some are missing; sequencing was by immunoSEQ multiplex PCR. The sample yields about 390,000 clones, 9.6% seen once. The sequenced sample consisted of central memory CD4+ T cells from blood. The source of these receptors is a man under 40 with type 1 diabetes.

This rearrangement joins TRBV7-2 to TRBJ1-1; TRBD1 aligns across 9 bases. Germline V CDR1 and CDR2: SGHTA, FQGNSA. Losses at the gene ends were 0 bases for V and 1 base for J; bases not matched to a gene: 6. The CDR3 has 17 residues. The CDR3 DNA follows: TGTGCCAGCAGCTTAGCCCCCGTGGGACAGGGGAACACTGAAGCTTTCTTT. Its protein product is CASSLAPVGQGNTEAFF.

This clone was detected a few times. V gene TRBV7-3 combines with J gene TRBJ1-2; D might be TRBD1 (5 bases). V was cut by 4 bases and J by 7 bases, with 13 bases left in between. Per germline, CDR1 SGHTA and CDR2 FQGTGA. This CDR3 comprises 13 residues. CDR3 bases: TGTGCCAGCAGCTCGACCCCCGGGGCTGGCTACACCTTC. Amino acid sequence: CASSSTPGAGYTF.

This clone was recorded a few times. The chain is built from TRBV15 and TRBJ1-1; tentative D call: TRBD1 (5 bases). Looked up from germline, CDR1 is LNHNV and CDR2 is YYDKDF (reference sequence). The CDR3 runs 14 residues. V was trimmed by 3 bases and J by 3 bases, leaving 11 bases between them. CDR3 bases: TGTGCCACCAGCAGCAGGGAATTGCACACTGAAGCTTTCTTT. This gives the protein CATSSRELHTEAFF.

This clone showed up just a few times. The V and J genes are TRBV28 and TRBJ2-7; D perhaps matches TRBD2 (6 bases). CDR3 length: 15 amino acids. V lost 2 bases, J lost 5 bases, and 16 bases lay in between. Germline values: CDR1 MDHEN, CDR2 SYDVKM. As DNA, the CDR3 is TGTGCCAGCAGTTTAGGAGGGCAGGGAAGGGACGAGCAGTACTTC. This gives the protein CASSLGGQGRDEQYF.

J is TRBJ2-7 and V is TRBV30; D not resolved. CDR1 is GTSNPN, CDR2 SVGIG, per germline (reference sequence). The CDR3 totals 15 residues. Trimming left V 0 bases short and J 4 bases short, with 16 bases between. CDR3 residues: CAWSVLREWVYEQYF. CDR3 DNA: TGTGCCTGGAGTGTATTAAGGGAATGGGTTTACGAGCAGTACTTC.

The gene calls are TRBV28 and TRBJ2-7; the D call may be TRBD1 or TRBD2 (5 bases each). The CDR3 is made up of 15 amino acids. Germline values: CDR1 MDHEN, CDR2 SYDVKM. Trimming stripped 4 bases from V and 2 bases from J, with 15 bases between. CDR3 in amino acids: CASSSPGANAYEQYF. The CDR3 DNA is TGTGCCAGCAGTTCCCCCGGGGCGAACGCCTACGAGCAGTACTTC.

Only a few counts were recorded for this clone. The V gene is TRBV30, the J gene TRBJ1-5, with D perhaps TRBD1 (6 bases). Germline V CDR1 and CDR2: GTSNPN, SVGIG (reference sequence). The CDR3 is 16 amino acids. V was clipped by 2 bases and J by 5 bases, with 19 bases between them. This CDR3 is CAWSSPGGGGYQPQHF. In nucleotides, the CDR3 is TGTGCCTGGAGTTCACCGGGAGGGGGGGGCTATCAGCCCCAGCATTTT.

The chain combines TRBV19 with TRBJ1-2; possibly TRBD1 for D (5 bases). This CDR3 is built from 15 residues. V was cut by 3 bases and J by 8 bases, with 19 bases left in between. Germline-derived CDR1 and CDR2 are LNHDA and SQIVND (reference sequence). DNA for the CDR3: TGTGCCAGTAGTATCGGGACTGGGCGGATCGGAGGCTACACCTTC. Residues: CASSIGTGRIGGYTF.

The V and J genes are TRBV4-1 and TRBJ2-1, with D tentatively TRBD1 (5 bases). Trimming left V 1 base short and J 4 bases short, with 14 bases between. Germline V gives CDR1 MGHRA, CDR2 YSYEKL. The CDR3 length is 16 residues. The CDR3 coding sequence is TGCGCCAGCAGCCAAGGTAGGGCAGGGCGGTACAATGAGCAGTTCTTC. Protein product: CASSQGRAGRYNEQFF.

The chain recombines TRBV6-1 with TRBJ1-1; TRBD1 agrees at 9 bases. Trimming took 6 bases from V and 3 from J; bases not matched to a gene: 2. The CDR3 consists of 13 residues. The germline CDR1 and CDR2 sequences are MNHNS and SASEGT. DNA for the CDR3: TGTGCCAGCAGGGACAGGGGTTACACTGAAGCTTTCTTT. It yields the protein CASRDRGYTEAFF.

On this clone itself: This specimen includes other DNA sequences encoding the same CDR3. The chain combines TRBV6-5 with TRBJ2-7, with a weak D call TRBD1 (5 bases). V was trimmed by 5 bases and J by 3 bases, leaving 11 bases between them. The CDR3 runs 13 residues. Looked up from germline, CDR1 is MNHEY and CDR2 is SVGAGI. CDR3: CASSLRQGYEQYF. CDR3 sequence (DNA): TGTGCCAGCAGTCTCCGGCAGGGCTACGAGCAGTACTTC.

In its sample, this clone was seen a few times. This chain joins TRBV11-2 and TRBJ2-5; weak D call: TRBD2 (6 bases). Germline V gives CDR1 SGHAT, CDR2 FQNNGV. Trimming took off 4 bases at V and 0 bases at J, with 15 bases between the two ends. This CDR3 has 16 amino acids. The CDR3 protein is CASSSRVSGYQETQYF. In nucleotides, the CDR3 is TGTGCCAGCAGCTCACGGGTTAGCGGTTACCAAGAGACCCAGTACTTC.

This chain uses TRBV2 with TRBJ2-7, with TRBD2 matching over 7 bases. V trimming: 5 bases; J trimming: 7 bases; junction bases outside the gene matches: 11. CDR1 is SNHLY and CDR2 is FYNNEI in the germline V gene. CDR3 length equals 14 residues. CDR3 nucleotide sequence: TGTGCCAGCAGTTTACGAGCGGGAAGGCATGAGCAGTACTTC. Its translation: CASSLRAGRHEQYF.

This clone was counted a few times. CDR3 region: CSVDGPLNTEAFF. As DNA, the CDR3 is TGCAGCGTTGACGGGCCCCTAAACACTGAAGCTTTCTTT. The chain carries TRBV29-1 and TRBJ1-1; D gene ambiguous. The CDR3 consists of 13 residues. Germline V gene sequence: CDR1 SQVTM, CDR2 ANQGSEA. Trimming took off 3 bases at V and 2 bases at J, with 10 bases between the two ends. The variable domain in full, completed from reference TRBV29-1 and TRBJ1-1, reads SAVISQKPSRDICQRGTSLTIQCQVDSQVTMMFWYRQQPGQSLTLIATANQGSEATYESGFVIDKFPISRPNLTFSTLTVSNMSPEDSSIYLCSVDGPLNTEAFFGQGTRLTVV.

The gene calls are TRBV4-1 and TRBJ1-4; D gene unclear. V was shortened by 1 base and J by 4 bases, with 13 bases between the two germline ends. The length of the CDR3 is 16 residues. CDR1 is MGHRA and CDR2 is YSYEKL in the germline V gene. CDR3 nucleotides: TGCGCCAGCAGCCAAGCGAGGAAAGAGGATAATGAAAAACTGTTTTTT. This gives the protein CASSQARKEDNEKLFF.